This T cell receptor (beta chain) was recorded in a study of shared clonotypes between healthy human individuals. Donors were Caucasian adults residing in Nashville, Tennessee, USA. The CDR3 has 15 residues. Per the germline V gene, CDR1 is SQVTM and CDR2 is ANQGSEA. V shed 5 bases, J shed 1 base, and the junction held 11 bases outside the gene matches. Overall study results and limits: Rarefaction indicated that sorted-subset sequencing remained incomplete although depth was large.

TCRdb keeps only in-frame clones here, not all; method: immunoSEQ multiplex PCR. This table holds around 1.1 million clones, approximately 75% found once. As concerns this clone: Its antigen is undetermined.

The chain joins TRBV29-1 to TRBJ2-7; TRBD2 matches 7 bases. Sequences were obtained from memory CD4+ T cells from PBMCs. Stated subset: CD45RA-negative fraction. This clonotype was obtained from a man aged 18 to 30 in good health. Some clones in this sample may be carry-over from other donors' samples. CDR3 nucleotide sequence: TGCAGCGTTTTTACAGGACTAGTAGGTTCCTACGAGCAGTACTTC. Its translation: CSVFTGLVGSYEQYF.